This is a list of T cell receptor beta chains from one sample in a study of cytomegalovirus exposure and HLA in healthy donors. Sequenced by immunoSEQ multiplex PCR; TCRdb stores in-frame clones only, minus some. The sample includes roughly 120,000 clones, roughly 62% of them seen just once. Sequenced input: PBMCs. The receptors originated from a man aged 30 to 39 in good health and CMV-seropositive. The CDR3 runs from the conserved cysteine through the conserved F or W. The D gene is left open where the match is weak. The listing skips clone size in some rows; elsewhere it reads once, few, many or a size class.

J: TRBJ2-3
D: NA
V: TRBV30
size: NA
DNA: TGTGCCTGGAGTCCAGGTGGGGATACGCAGTATTTT
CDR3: CAWSPGGDTQYF

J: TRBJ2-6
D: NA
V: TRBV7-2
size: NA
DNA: TGTGCCAGCAGCCGGGACTCGAACTCTGGGGCCAACGTCCTGACTTTC
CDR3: CASSRDSNSGANVLTF

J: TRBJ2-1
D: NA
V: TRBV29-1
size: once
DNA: TGCAGCGTTGTACTATACAATGAGCAGTTCTTC
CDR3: CSVVLYNEQFF

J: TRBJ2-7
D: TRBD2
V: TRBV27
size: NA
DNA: TGTGCCAGCAGTCGGACTAGCGAATACTACGAGCAGTACTTC
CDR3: CASSRTSEYYEQYF

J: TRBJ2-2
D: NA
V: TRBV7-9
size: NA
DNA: TGTGCCAGCAGCTTATACGCAGGATCAACCGGGGAGCTGTTTTTT
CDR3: CASSLYAGSTGELFF

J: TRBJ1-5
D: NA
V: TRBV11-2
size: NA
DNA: TGTGCCAGCAGCCCCGGTCGGGGGTCAGGCAGCAATCAGCCCCAGCATTTT
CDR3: CASSPGRGSGSNQPQHF

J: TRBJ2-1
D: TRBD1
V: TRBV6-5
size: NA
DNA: TGTGCCAGCAGTCCGGGACAGGGGGGGAACAATGAGCAGTTCTTC
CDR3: CASSPGQGGNNEQFF

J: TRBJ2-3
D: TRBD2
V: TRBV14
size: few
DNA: TGTGCCAGCGGACTAGCGGGAGTTGTGGATACGCAGTATTTT
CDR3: CASGLAGVVDTQYF

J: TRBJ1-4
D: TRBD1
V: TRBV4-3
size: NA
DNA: TGCGCCAGCAGCCAAGTGACAGGGGCGGGTTCAGTAAAACTGTTTTTT
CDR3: CASSQVTGAGSVKLFF

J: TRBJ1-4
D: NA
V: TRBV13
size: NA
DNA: TGTGCCAGCAGCCCGACGGACGGGATAAATGAAAAACTGTTTTTT
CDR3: CASSPTDGINEKLFF

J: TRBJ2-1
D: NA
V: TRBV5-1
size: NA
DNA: TGCGCCAGCAGCTTAAGACAGATACCCTACAATGAGCAGTTCTTC
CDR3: CASSLRQIPYNEQFF

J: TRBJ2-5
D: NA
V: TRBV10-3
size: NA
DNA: TGTGCCATCAGTGAGACGACCGGCGGGTTTAGCCAAGAGACCCAGTACTTC
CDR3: CAISETTGGFSQETQYF

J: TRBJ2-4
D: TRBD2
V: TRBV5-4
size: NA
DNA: TGTGCCAGCAGCTTGGCCTCTAGCGGGAATACCAAAAACATTCAGTACTTC
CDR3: CASSLASSGNTKNIQYF

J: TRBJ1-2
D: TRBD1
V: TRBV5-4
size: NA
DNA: TGTGCCAGCATCGAACAGGGGGCCCATGGCTACACCTTC
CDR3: CASIEQGAHGYTF

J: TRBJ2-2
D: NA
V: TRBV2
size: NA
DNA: TGTGCCAGCAGCAGGCGGGAGAACACCGGGGAGCTGTTTTTT
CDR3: CASSRRENTGELFF

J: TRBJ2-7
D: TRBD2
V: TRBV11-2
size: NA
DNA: TGTGCCAGCATGGTCGGGCTAGCGGGATTCGAGCAGTACTTC
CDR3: CASMVGLAGFEQYF

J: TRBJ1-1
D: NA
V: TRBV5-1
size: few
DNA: TGCGCCAGCAGTAAGGACCCGGGGACTGAAGCTTTCTTT
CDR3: CASSKDPGTEAFF

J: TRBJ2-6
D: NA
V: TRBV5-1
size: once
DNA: TGCGCCAGCAGCTTGGCAGGGGCAAGCTCTGGGGCCAACGTCCTGACTTTC
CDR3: CASSLAGASSGANVLTF

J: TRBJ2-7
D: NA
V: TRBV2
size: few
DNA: TGTGCCAGCAGGGGGGAGGTGAGGGAGCAGTACTTC
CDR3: CASRGEVREQYF

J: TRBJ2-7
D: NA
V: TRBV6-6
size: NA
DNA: TGTGCCAGCAGTTACAGCACAGGGTGGCAGTACTTC
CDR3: CASSYSTGWQYF

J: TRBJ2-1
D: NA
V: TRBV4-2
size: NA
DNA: TGTGCCAGCAGCCAAGATTACAGGAGCTCCTACAATGAGCAGTTCTTC
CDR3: CASSQDYRSSYNEQFF

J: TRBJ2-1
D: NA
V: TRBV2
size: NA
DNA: TGTGCCAGCACCAGCGGAGTGGGCTACAATGAGCAGTTCTTC
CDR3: CASTSGVGYNEQFF

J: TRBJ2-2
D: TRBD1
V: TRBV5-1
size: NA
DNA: TGCGCCAGCAGCGTACTCCCCGGGACAGGGTTGGTCGGGGAGCTGTTTTTT
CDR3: CASSVLPGTGLVGELFF

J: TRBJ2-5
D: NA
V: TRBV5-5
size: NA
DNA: TGTGCCAGCAGCTTGATCCAGGGAACCGAGACCCAGTACTTC
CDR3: CASSLIQGTETQYF

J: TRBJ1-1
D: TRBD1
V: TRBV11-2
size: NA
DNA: TGTGCCAGCAGCCCCTGGGTCCGGACAGGGAACACTGAAGCTTTCTTT
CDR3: CASSPWVRTGNTEAFF

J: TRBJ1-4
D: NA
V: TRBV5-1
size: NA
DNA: TGCGCCAGCAGCCCCCTCTCGTCCAATGAAAAACTGTTTTTT
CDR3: CASSPLSSNEKLFF

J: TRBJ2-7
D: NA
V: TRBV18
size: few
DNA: TGTGCCAGCTCACCAGGGAGCTCCTACGAGCAGTACTTC
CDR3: CASSPGSSYEQYF

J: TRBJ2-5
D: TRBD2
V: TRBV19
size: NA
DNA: TGTGCCAGTAGTATAGATCCCCCTAGCGGGGCGCAAGAGACCCAGTACTTC
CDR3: CASSIDPPSGAQETQYF

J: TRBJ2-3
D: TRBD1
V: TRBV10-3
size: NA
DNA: TGTGCCATCAGTCGCGGACAGGACACAGATACGCAGTATTTT
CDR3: CAISRGQDTDTQYF

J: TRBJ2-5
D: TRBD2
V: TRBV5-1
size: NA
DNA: TGCGCCAGCAGCTTGGAACCGGGACTAGCGGGAGGAGAGACCCAGTACTTC
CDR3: CASSLEPGLAGGETQYF

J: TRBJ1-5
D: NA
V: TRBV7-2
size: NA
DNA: TGTGCCAGCAGCGAACTAGGGAGTAGCAATCAGCCCCAGCATTTT
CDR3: CASSELGSSNQPQHF

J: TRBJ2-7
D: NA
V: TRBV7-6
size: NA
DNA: TGTGCCAGCAGCTTAGCGGAGGGGGAGCAGTACTTC
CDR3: CASSLAEGEQYF

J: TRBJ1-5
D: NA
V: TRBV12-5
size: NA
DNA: TGTGCTAGTGGTCTCACGGTTCAGCCCCAGCATTTT
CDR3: CASGLTVQPQHF

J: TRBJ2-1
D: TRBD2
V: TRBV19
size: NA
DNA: TGTGCCAGTAGGGCTCGACGGACTAGCGGGAGAGATAATGAGCAGTTCTTC
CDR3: CASRARRTSGRDNEQFF

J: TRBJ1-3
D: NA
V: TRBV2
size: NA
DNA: TGTGCCAGCAGCCCCGCGGGTGGGGGCCCGTTCTCTGGAAACACCATATATTTT
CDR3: CASSPAGGGPFSGNTIYF

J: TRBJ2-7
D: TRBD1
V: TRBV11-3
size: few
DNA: TGTGCCAGCAGCCCGGGACAGGGGGCCGCCTACGAGCAGTACTTC
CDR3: CASSPGQGAAYEQYF

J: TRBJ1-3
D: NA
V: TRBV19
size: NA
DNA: TGTGCCAGTAGTAAAGGAGGTGCTGGAAACACCATATATTTT
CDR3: CASSKGGAGNTIYF

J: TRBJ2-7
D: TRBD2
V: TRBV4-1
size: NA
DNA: TGCGCCAGCAGCCAAGGATTAGCGGGAGGGCCTTCCCACGAGCAGTACTTC
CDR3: CASSQGLAGGPSHEQYF

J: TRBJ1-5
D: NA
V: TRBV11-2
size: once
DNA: TGTGCCAGCAGCGAAGACAGATACAATCAGCCCCAGCATTTT
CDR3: CASSEDRYNQPQHF

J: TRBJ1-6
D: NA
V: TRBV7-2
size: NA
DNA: TGTGCCAGCAGCTTAGGGTCCCGGCCCCTCCACTTT
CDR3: CASSLGSRPLHF

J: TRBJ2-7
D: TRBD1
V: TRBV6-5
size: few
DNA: TGTGCCAGCAGAGCAGACAGGGTTCTATCCTACGAGCAGTACTTC
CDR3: CASRADRVLSYEQYF